These T cell receptor beta chains were read from a single sample in a study of T-cell reconstitution after alpha-beta-depleted transplantation in children. TCRdb reanalysed the PCR reads using MiXCR and keeps one entry per CDR3 protein. Of a few hundred thousand distinct CDR3 sequences in the sample, roughly 21% are singletons; the top ten hold 9.5% to 13%. The specimen comprised PBMCs, mostly from graft donor cells, sampled 180 days after TCRalphabeta/CD19-depleted stem cell transplant. Source of these receptors: a male patient younger than 18 who had a stem cell transplant for acute lymphoblastic leukemia, so the T cells may come from the graft donor. Both conserved end residues are part of each CDR3. The D gene is left open where the match is weak. Size is omitted from some rows. Given values are once, few, many or a class for expanded clones.

v_call: TRBV11-2; clone_size: few; j_call: TRBJ1-5; d_call: .; cdr3_length: 17; cdr3_nt: TGTGCCAGCAGCTTTATATTAGTGACCGAGGATAATCAGCCCCAGCATTTT; cdr3_aa: CASSFILVTEDNQPQHF
v_call: TRBV10-2; clone_size: .; j_call: TRBJ2-7; d_call: TRBD1; cdr3_length: 15; cdr3_nt: TGCGCCAGCAGTGAGTGGGGACAGGGGGCGCGCGAGCAGTACTTC; cdr3_aa: CASSEWGQGAREQYF
v_call: TRBV6-1; clone_size: few; j_call: TRBJ1-5; d_call: .; cdr3_length: 13; cdr3_nt: TGTGCCAGCAGTAGCACGGGCAATCAGCCCCAGCATTTT; cdr3_aa: CASSSTGNQPQHF
v_call: TRBV12-3/TRBV12-4; clone_size: .; j_call: TRBJ1-1; d_call: .; cdr3_length: 12; cdr3_nt: TGTGCCAGCAGTCCGGTCCTTCTAAGTGCTTTCTTT; cdr3_aa: CASSPVLLSAFF
v_call: TRBV11-2; clone_size: .; j_call: TRBJ2-4; d_call: TRBD2; cdr3_length: 14; cdr3_nt: TGTGCCAGCAGCCCTAGACTAGCTGGAAACATTCAGTACTTC; cdr3_aa: CASSPRLAGNIQYF
v_call: TRBV9; clone_size: .; j_call: TRBJ2-2; d_call: .; cdr3_length: 14; cdr3_nt: TGTGCCAGCAGGGAGAAACTGTACACCGGGGAGCTGTTTTTT; cdr3_aa: CASREKLYTGELFF
v_call: TRBV29-1; clone_size: few; j_call: TRBJ2-3; d_call: TRBD2; cdr3_length: 15; cdr3_nt: TGCAGCGGGATTGAGCGGGAGCTTCCCACAGATACGCAGTATTTT; cdr3_aa: CSGIERELPTDTQYF
v_call: TRBV6-5; clone_size: .; j_call: TRBJ2-1; d_call: .; cdr3_length: 15; cdr3_nt: TGTGCCAGCAGTTCAGGTATCGGTACCTACAATGAGCAGTTCTTC; cdr3_aa: CASSSGIGTYNEQFF
v_call: TRBV7-2; clone_size: .; j_call: TRBJ2-7; d_call: .; cdr3_length: 14; cdr3_nt: TGTGCCAGCAGCTTAGGGACACTCTCCTACGAGCAGTACTTC; cdr3_aa: CASSLGTLSYEQYF
v_call: TRBV18; clone_size: few; j_call: TRBJ2-1; d_call: TRBD2; cdr3_length: 19; cdr3_nt: TGTGCCAGCTCACCTCAAAGGACTAGCGGGATGGGGGGGACCAATGAGCAGTTCTTC; cdr3_aa: CASSPQRTSGMGGTNEQFF
v_call: TRBV5-1; clone_size: .; j_call: TRBJ2-7; d_call: TRBD2; cdr3_length: 16; cdr3_nt: TGCGCCAGCAGCTCCATCTTTAGCGGGACCACCTACGAGCAGTACTTC; cdr3_aa: CASSSIFSGTTYEQYF
v_call: TRBV6-1; clone_size: .; j_call: TRBJ1-6; d_call: .; cdr3_length: 15; cdr3_nt: TGTGCCAGCAGTGATGGAGGGTTTGATAATTCACCCCTCCACTTT; cdr3_aa: CASSDGGFDNSPLHF
v_call: TRBV5-4; clone_size: .; j_call: TRBJ1-2; d_call: .; cdr3_length: 13; cdr3_nt: TGTGCCAGCAGCATTGACAGGCCCCATGGCTACACCTTC; cdr3_aa: CASSIDRPHGYTF
v_call: TRBV15; clone_size: .; j_call: TRBJ1-1; d_call: .; cdr3_length: 13; cdr3_nt: TGTGCCACCAGCAGGGCCTTGAACACTGAAGCTTTCTTT; cdr3_aa: CATSRALNTEAFF
v_call: TRBV9; clone_size: .; j_call: TRBJ2-7; d_call: TRBD2; cdr3_length: 16; cdr3_nt: TGTGCCAGCAGCGTAGGGCTAGCGGGAGTAGGCTACGAGCAGTACTTC; cdr3_aa: CASSVGLAGVGYEQYF
v_call: TRBV7-9; clone_size: few; j_call: TRBJ2-7; d_call: TRBD1; cdr3_length: 15; cdr3_nt: TGTGCCAGCATCCCACCGGGACAGGTCCCCTACGAGCAGTACTTC; cdr3_aa: CASIPPGQVPYEQYF
v_call: TRBV11-2; clone_size: .; j_call: TRBJ2-3; d_call: .; cdr3_length: 15; cdr3_nt: TGTGCCAGCAGCAGTCCTCGGTGGGGGGCAGATACGCAGTATTTT; cdr3_aa: CASSSPRWGADTQYF
v_call: TRBV20-1; clone_size: .; j_call: TRBJ2-7; d_call: TRBD1; cdr3_length: 13; cdr3_nt: TGCAGTGCTACTCCACTCAGGGGGTACGAGCAGTACTTC; cdr3_aa: CSATPLRGYEQYF
v_call: TRBV10-3; clone_size: few; j_call: TRBJ2-7; d_call: TRBD1; cdr3_length: 12; cdr3_nt: TGTGCCATCAGTAAACAGGGGTACGAGCAGTACTTC; cdr3_aa: CAISKQGYEQYF
v_call: TRBV5-1; clone_size: many; j_call: TRBJ2-1; d_call: TRBD2; cdr3_length: 14; cdr3_nt: TGCGCCAGCAGCCGCGGGAGCTCCTACAATGAGCAGTTCTTC; cdr3_aa: CASSRGSSYNEQFF
v_call: TRBV3-1; clone_size: .; j_call: TRBJ1-2; d_call: .; cdr3_length: 15; cdr3_nt: TGTGCCAGCAGCCAAGTATCGGGTATTGGGAATGGCTACACCTTC; cdr3_aa: CASSQVSGIGNGYTF
v_call: TRBV4-1; clone_size: few; j_call: TRBJ2-7; d_call: .; cdr3_length: 15; cdr3_nt: TGCGCCAGCAGCCAAGATACGCGGGACGGCTACGAGCAGTACTTC; cdr3_aa: CASSQDTRDGYEQYF
v_call: TRBV5-6; clone_size: .; j_call: TRBJ2-7; d_call: .; cdr3_length: 20; cdr3_nt: TGTGCCAGCAGCTTTTCTCCAGAGACAGACCCAGGGGAGATGGCCTACGAGCAGTACTTC; cdr3_aa: CASSFSPETDPGEMAYEQYF
v_call: TRBV12-3/TRBV12-4; clone_size: few; j_call: TRBJ2-5; d_call: TRBD2; cdr3_length: 14; cdr3_nt: TGTGCCAGCAGTTCTCTAGCGGAGCAAGAGACCCAGTACTTC; cdr3_aa: CASSSLAEQETQYF
v_call: TRBV4-1; clone_size: .; j_call: TRBJ2-7; d_call: .; cdr3_length: 14; cdr3_nt: TGCGCCAGCAGCCAAGTAGGGAACCTCTACGAGCAGTACTTC; cdr3_aa: CASSQVGNLYEQYF
v_call: TRBV9; clone_size: .; j_call: TRBJ1-2; d_call: TRBD1; cdr3_length: 13; cdr3_nt: TGTGCCAGCAGCCGGAGGGCAGGGGGAGGCTACACCTTC; cdr3_aa: CASSRRAGGGYTF
v_call: TRBV5-5; clone_size: .; j_call: TRBJ1-2; d_call: .; cdr3_length: 15; cdr3_nt: TGTGCCAGCAGCCTCACGGCGGGGGCAGGATATGGCTACACCTTC; cdr3_aa: CASSLTAGAGYGYTF
v_call: TRBV18; clone_size: .; j_call: TRBJ2-3; d_call: .; cdr3_length: 14; cdr3_nt: TGTGCCAGCTCACCACCGAGGGGTACAGATACGCAGTATTTT; cdr3_aa: CASSPPRGTDTQYF
v_call: TRBV15; clone_size: .; j_call: TRBJ2-1; d_call: TRBD1; cdr3_length: 15; cdr3_nt: TGTGCCACCAGCTCCCCGGACAGGGTTGGCGATGAGCAGTTCTTC; cdr3_aa: CATSSPDRVGDEQFF
v_call: TRBV18; clone_size: .; j_call: TRBJ2-5; d_call: .; cdr3_length: 16; cdr3_nt: TGTGCCAGCTCATCCCGCGGGACAGCTGCTCAAGAGACCCAGTACTTC; cdr3_aa: CASSSRGTAAQETQYF
v_call: TRBV7-2; clone_size: many; j_call: TRBJ2-1; d_call: TRBD2; cdr3_length: 17; cdr3_nt: TGTGCCAGCAGCTTAGCGCAAACTAGCGGTAAGCCCTATGAGCAGTTCTTC; cdr3_aa: CASSLAQTSGKPYEQFF
v_call: TRBV5-4; clone_size: .; j_call: TRBJ1-1; d_call: TRBD1; cdr3_length: 13; cdr3_nt: TGTGCCAGCAGCAGGGACAGGGGGAACGAAGCTTTCTTT; cdr3_aa: CASSRDRGNEAFF
v_call: TRBV20-1; clone_size: .; j_call: TRBJ2-4; d_call: .; cdr3_length: 15; cdr3_nt: TGCAGTGCTAGACGCCCGACAGTAGCCAAAAACATTCAGTACTTC; cdr3_aa: CSARRPTVAKNIQYF
v_call: TRBV12-3/TRBV12-4; clone_size: .; j_call: TRBJ2-2; d_call: .; cdr3_length: 13; cdr3_nt: TGTGCCAGCAGCCCAAAGTGGACCGGGGAGCTGTTTTTT; cdr3_aa: CASSPKWTGELFF
v_call: TRBV10-3; clone_size: .; j_call: TRBJ2-5; d_call: .; cdr3_length: 15; cdr3_nt: TGTGCCCGATATAGGGGCAGAGGTTTCCAAGAGACCCAGTACTTC; cdr3_aa: CARYRGRGFQETQYF
v_call: TRBV7-3; clone_size: .; j_call: TRBJ2-3; d_call: .; cdr3_length: 13; cdr3_nt: TGTGCCAGCAGCTTAGAACTAACACATACGCAGTATTTT; cdr3_aa: CASSLELTHTQYF
v_call: TRBV29-1; clone_size: .; j_call: TRBJ1-1; d_call: .; cdr3_length: 16; cdr3_nt: TGCAGCGTTTCAGGGATAATGACCCCGATGAACACTGAAGCTTTCTTT; cdr3_aa: CSVSGIMTPMNTEAFF
v_call: TRBV7-6; clone_size: few; j_call: TRBJ1-6; d_call: TRBD1; cdr3_length: 19; cdr3_nt: TGTGCCAGCAGCCCCCTGGCGGGACAGGGGAGCTCCTATAATTCACCCCTCCACTTT; cdr3_aa: CASSPLAGQGSSYNSPLHF
v_call: TRBV11-2; clone_size: few; j_call: TRBJ2-2; d_call: TRBD2; cdr3_length: 16; cdr3_nt: TGTGCCAGCAGCTTAGTATCCGGACTAGTGACCGGGGAGCTGTTTTTT; cdr3_aa: CASSLVSGLVTGELFF
v_call: TRBV9; clone_size: few; j_call: TRBJ2-1; d_call: .; cdr3_length: 14; cdr3_nt: TGTGCCAGCAGCGTAGCGGGCGGCCTGACGGAGCAGTTCTTC; cdr3_aa: CASSVAGGLTEQFF
v_call: TRBV27; clone_size: few; j_call: TRBJ2-1; d_call: .; cdr3_length: 14; cdr3_nt: TGTGCCAGCAGTTTGATCGACAGTGGGGATGAGCAGTTCTTC; cdr3_aa: CASSLIDSGDEQFF
v_call: TRBV5-5; clone_size: few; j_call: TRBJ2-3; d_call: TRBD2; cdr3_length: 16; cdr3_nt: TGTGCCAGCAGCGCGCCGGGACTAGGCACCACAGATACGCAGTATTTT; cdr3_aa: CASSAPGLGTTDTQYF
v_call: TRBV20-1; clone_size: few; j_call: TRBJ2-7; d_call: .; cdr3_length: 13; cdr3_nt: TGCAGTGCTAATCGCCAGGGAAAGTACGAGCAGTACTTC; cdr3_aa: CSANRQGKYEQYF
v_call: TRBV15; clone_size: many; j_call: TRBJ2-1; d_call: TRBD2; cdr3_length: 13; cdr3_nt: TGTGCCACCGGTGGGGGGGTGGGGAATGAGCAGTTCTTC; cdr3_aa: CATGGGVGNEQFF
v_call: TRBV7-2; clone_size: few; j_call: TRBJ2-7; d_call: TRBD2; cdr3_length: 17; cdr3_nt: TGTGCCAGCAGCTTAGCCCTTCTAGCGGGAGTTCCCTACGAGCAGTACTTC; cdr3_aa: CASSLALLAGVPYEQYF
v_call: TRBV29-1; clone_size: .; j_call: TRBJ1-5; d_call: TRBD1; cdr3_length: 14; cdr3_nt: TGCAGCGTTGTGGAACAGGGGATGAATCAGCCCCAGCATTTT; cdr3_aa: CSVVEQGMNQPQHF